Given below is one T cell receptor (beta chain) in context. Its specificity is unknown. Germline loops: CDR1 WNHNN, CDR2 SYGVQD (reference sequence). CDR3 length equals 12 residues. V gave up 3 bases and J gave up 10 bases, with 12 bases separating them. The data derive from a study of T cells in localized non-small cell lung cancer. Study-wide results and limits: Adjacent uninvolved lung tissue had the highest T cell clonality, exceeding tumor.

Data came from immunoSEQ multiplex PCR; TCRdb stores just in-frame clones and leaves some out. The sample gives some 140,000 clones, roughly 90% of which show up once; over 1.5% is in the top ten. Specimen: peripheral blood, collected before any cancer treatment. The J gene is TRBJ1-1, the V gene TRBV10-1; tentatively, D is TRBD1 (5 bases). This clonotype was sampled from a female donor over 55 with stage I lung adenocarcinoma. Here the CDR3 DNA reads TGCGCCAGCAGTGATAACACAAGGGGAGCTTTCTTT. Encoded protein: CASSDNTRGAFF.